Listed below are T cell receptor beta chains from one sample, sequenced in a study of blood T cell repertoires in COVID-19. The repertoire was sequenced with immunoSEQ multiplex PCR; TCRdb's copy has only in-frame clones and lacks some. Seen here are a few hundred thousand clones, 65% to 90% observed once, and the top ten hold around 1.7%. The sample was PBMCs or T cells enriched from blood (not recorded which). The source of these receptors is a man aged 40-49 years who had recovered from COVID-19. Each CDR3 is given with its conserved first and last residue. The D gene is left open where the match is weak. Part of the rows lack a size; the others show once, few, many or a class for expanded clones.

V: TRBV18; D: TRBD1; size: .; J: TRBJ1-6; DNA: TGTGCCAGCTCACCTCGCACCGGGACAGGGGAAGATTCACCCCTCCACTTT; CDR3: CASSPRTGTGEDSPLHF
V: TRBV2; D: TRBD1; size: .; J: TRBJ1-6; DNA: TGTGCCAGCAGCTCCGGGACAGGGGTATCACCCCTCCACTTT; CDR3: CASSSGTGVSPLHF
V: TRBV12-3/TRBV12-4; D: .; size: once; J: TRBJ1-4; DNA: TGTGCCAGTGGACGACAGGTGATGGAAAAACTGTTTTTT; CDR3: CASGRQVMEKLFF
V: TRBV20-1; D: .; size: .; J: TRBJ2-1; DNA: TGCAGTGCGAACGACAAGAATGAGCAGTTCTTC; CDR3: CSANDKNEQFF
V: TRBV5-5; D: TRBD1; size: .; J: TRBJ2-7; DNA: TGTGCCAGCAGCTTGAGACAGGGGATGGGCGAGCAGTACTTC; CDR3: CASSLRQGMGEQYF
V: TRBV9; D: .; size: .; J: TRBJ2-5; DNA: TGTGCCAGCAGCGTAGATCAGCGGCCACAAGAGACCCAGTACTTC; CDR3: CASSVDQRPQETQYF
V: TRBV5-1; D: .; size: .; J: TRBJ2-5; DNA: TGCGCCAGCAGCCTGGGGGGTCCCGCGGGGACCCAGTACTTC; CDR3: CASSLGGPAGTQYF
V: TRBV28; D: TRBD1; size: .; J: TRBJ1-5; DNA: TGTGCCAGCAGTTTGGCCTTAAGACAGGGGGTAGGAAATCAGCCCCAGCATTTT; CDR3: CASSLALRQGVGNQPQHF
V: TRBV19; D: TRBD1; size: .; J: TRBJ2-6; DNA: TGTGCCAGTAGTAACAGGGGTGGAGGAATAGGGGCCAACGTCCTGACTTTC; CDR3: CASSNRGGGIGANVLTF
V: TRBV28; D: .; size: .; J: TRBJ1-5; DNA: TGTGCCAGCAGTTTCCTCGGTCCGAACGGGGGAGCACAGCCCCAGCATTTT; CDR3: CASSFLGPNGGAQPQHF
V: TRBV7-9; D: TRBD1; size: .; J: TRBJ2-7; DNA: TGTGCCAGCAGCTTAGCGGGGACGACAGGGGAGTGCTACGAGCAGTACTTC; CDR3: CASSLAGTTGECYEQYF
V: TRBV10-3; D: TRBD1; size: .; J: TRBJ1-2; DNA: TGTGCCATCAGTGATACAGGGGGCCTTGGCTACACCTTC; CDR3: CAISDTGGLGYTF
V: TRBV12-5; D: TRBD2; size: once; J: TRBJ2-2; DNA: TGTGCTAGTGGTCCCTTGGGGGGGACTAGCGGGAACACCGGGGAGCTGTTTTTT; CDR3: CASGPLGGTSGNTGELFF
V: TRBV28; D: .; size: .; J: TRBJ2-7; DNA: TGTGCCAGCGGTAGAGAGCAGTACTTC; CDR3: CASGREQYF
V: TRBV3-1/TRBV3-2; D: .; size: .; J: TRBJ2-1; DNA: TGTGCCAGCAGCCCCTTCCTAGCCCGCAATGAGCAGTTCTTC; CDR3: CASSPFLARNEQFF
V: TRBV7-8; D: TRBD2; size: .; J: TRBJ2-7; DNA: TGTGCCAGCAGCTTAAATAAGGTAGCGGGAGACTCCTACGAGCAGTACTTC; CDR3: CASSLNKVAGDSYEQYF
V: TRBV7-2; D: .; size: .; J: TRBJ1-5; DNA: TGTGCCATCAGCGGGGGCGGAAGCAATCAGCCCCAGCATTTT; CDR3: CAISGGGSNQPQHF
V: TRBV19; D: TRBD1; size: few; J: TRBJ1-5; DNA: TGTGCCAGTAGTAGTTTGGGACAGGGGGCCAGCAATCAGCCCCAGCATTTT; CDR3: CASSSLGQGASNQPQHF
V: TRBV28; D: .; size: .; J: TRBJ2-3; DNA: TGTGCCAGCAGCCCCTCCGGGCCCCGGCGGGGAGATACGCAGTATTTT; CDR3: CASSPSGPRRGDTQYF
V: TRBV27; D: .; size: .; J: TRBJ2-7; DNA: TGTGCCAGCAGTTTATCGATGCGGGAAACCTACGAGCAGTACTTC; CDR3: CASSLSMRETYEQYF
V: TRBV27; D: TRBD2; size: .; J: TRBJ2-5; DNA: TGTGCCAGCAGTAAATTAAGGGGGCTCGTGACTAGCGGGGAAGAGACCCAGTACTTC; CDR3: CASSKLRGLVTSGEETQYF
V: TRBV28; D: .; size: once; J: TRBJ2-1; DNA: TGTGCCAGCACCGCACCCGGCCAGGGCAATGAGCAGTTCTTC; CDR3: CASTAPGQGNEQFF
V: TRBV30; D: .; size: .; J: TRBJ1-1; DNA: TGTGCCTGGAGTGCCTCGCCCCTACAGGGTACCCTTGAAGCTTTCTTT; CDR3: CAWSASPLQGTLEAFF
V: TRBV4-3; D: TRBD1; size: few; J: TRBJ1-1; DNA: TGCGCCAGCAGCCAAGATCCGGACAGGGGACGAGCTTTCTTT; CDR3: CASSQDPDRGRAFF
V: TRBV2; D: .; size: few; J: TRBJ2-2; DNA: TGTGCCAGCAGTGACAGGGGCAACACCGGGGAGCTGTTTTTT; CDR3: CASSDRGNTGELFF
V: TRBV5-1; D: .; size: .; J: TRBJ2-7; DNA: TGCGCCAGCAGCTCGGACAGAGACAACGAGCAGTACTTC; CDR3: CASSSDRDNEQYF
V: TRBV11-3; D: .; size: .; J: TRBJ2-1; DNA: TGTGCCAGCAGCTTAGGCGCACTGGAGAATGAGCAGTTCTTC; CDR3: CASSLGALENEQFF
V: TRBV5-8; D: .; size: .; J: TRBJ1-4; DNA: TGTGCCAGCAGCCCCCTCGGACAAGCTAATGAAAAACTGTTTTTT; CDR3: CASSPLGQANEKLFF
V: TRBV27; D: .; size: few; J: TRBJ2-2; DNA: TGTGCCAGCAGTTTATCATTCTTTACTAGTGGAACCGGGGAGCTGTTTTTT; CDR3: CASSLSFFTSGTGELFF
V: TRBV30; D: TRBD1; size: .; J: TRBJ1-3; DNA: TGTGCCTGGGGGACAGGGAGTTCGGGTTTTAACACCATATATTTT; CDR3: CAWGTGSSGFNTIYF